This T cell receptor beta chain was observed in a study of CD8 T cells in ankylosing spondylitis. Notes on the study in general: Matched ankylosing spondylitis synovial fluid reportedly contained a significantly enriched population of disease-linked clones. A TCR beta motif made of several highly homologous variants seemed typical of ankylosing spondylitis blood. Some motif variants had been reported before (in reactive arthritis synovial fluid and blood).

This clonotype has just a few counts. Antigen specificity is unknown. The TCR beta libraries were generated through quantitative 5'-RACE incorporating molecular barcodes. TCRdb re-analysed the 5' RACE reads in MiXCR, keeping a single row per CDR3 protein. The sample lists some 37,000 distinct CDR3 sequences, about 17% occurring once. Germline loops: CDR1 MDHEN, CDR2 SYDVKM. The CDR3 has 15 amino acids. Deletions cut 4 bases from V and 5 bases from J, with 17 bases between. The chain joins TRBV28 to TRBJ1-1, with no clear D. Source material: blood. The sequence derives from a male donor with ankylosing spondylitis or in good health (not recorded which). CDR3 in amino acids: CASSSWSSPNTEAFF. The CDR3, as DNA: TGTGCCAGCAGTTCCTGGTCAAGCCCGAATACTGAAGCTTTCTTT. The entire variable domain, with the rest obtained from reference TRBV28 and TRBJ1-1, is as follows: DVKVTQSSRYLVKRTGEKVFLECVQDMDHENMFWYRQDPGLGLRLIYFSYDVKMKEKGDIPEGYSVSREKKERFSLILESASTNQTSMYLCASSSWSSPNTEAFFGQGTRLTVV.